The 30 T cell receptor beta chains in this list originate from one sample, sequenced in a study of blood T cell repertoires in COVID-19. TCRdb's copy holds only in-frame clones and misses some; the assay was immunoSEQ multiplex PCR. Here the sample spans about 170,000 clones, 83% being singletons. The sequenced sample was peripheral blood. These receptors were obtained from a woman aged 80 or over with acute or convalescent COVID-19.

This chain connects TRBV11-2 to TRBJ1-2, with 7 bases aligning to TRBD1. The trim removed 6 bases at V and 8 bases at J, leaving 6 bases unmatched. The CDR3 has 12 amino acids. Germline V gene lookup returns CDR1 SGHAT and CDR2 FQNNGV. The CDR3: CASSSEGAGYTF. Written as DNA, the CDR3 is TGTGCCAGCAGTTCTGAGGGGGCGGGCTACACCTTC.

The V and J genes are TRBV19 and TRBJ1-6; the match to TRBD1 covers 9 bases. This CDR3 is built from 15 residues. Germline trimming cut 5 bases from V and 9 bases from J; bases unmatched to any gene: 8. CDR1 is LNHDA, CDR2 SQIVND, per germline (reference sequence). CDR3 bases: TGTGCCAGTAGTCCGCGACAGGGGGTCGGTTCACCCCTCCACTTT. Protein product: CASSPRQGVGSPLHF.

V and J are TRBV12-3 or TRBV12-4 and TRBJ1-1; D is undetermined. This CDR3 is 13 amino acids long. V shed 2 bases and J shed 1 base, with 5 bases lying between them. CDR3 nucleotides: TGTGCCAGCAGTTTACTAGAGAACACTGAAGCTTTCTTT. This sequence encodes CASSLLENTEAFF.

The chain couples TRBV28 to TRBJ1-2, with 8 bases fitting TRBD1. This CDR3 has 15 residues. After removal of 5 bases from V and 8 bases from J, the junction contained 13 bases not matched to a gene. The germline CDR1 and CDR2 sequences are MDHEN and SYDVKM. The CDR3: CASSTWARGPGGYTF. CDR3 nucleotides: TGTGCCAGCAGTACTTGGGCCAGGGGGCCAGGGGGCTACACCTTC.

The count of this clone is one. The V and J genes are TRBV12-3 or TRBV12-4 and TRBJ1-2; TRBD1 matches 9 bases. The CDR3 is 11 residues long. V gave up 5 bases and J gave up 14 bases; unmatched junction bases: 6. CDR3 DNA: TGTGCCAGCAGTGCACAGGGGGCGACGACCTTC. Translated: CASSAQGATTF.

The V and J genes are TRBV7-2 and TRBJ2-2; 10 bases line up with TRBD2. The CDR3 is made up of 15 amino acids. Germline V CDR1 and CDR2: SGHTA, FQGNSA. Unmatched junction bases numbered 5, after V lost 4 bases and J lost 6 bases. For the CDR3, the DNA is TGTGCCAGCAGCTCTCTAGCGGGGGTTGCCGGGGAGCTGTTTTTT. This sequence encodes CASSSLAGVAGELFF. Filled out from reference TRBV7-2 and TRBJ2-2, the complete variable domain reads GAGVSQSPSNKVTEKGKDVELRCDPISGHTALYWYRQSLGQGLEFLIYFQGNSAPDKSGLPSDRFSAERTGGSVSTLTIQRTQQEDSAVYLCASSSLAGVAGELFFGEGSRLTVL.

This chain uses TRBV2 with TRBJ2-1; TRBD2 aligns across 11 bases. This CDR3 spans 14 amino acids. J was trimmed by 6 bases and V by 11 bases; bases with no gene match: 9. CDR1 and CDR2 (germline): SNHLY, FYNNEI. CDR3: CAGSGTSGSNEQFF. DNA for the CDR3: TGTGCCGGGTCCGGGACTAGCGGCTCCAATGAGCAGTTCTTC.

The V gene is TRBV3-1 (or the pseudogene TRBV3-2), the J gene TRBJ1-1; a possible D gene is TRBD1 (5 bases). The germline V gene has CDR1 LGHDT and CDR2 YNNKEL (reference sequence). The CDR3 is 15 residues long. The V end lost 0 bases, the J end lost 5 bases, and 13 bases lay between the germline ends. Here the CDR3 DNA reads TGTGCCAGCAGCCAAGATCCGCAGGGTCGTACTGAAGCTTTCTTT. Residues: CASSQDPQGRTEAFF.

V is TRBV7-8 and J is TRBJ1-5, with D unresolved. CDR3 length equals 14 residues. Germline V gene data show CDR1 as SGHVS and CDR2 as FQNEAQ. V gave up 1 base and J gave up 6 bases, with 10 bases separating them. Written as DNA, the CDR3 is TGTGCCAGCAGCTTAGTTTTACCTACTCAGCCCCAGCATTTT. Protein sequence: CASSLVLPTQPQHF.

The chain couples TRBV9 to TRBJ2-1; a possible D gene is TRBD2 (5 bases). V was trimmed by 0 bases and J by 3 bases, leaving 16 bases between them. Germline values: CDR1 SGDLS, CDR2 YYNGEE. CDR3 length equals 17 residues. The CDR3 DNA follows: TGTGCCAGCAGCGTAGAGTCCCTGGCAGACTACTACAATGAGCAGTTCTTC. Amino acids: CASSVESLADYYNEQFF.

The chain carries TRBV28 and TRBJ1-6; TRBD1 might be the D (5 bases). The CDR3 is made up of 14 amino acids. The germline V gene encodes CDR1 MDHEN and CDR2 SYDVKM. In nucleotides, the CDR3 is TGTGCATCCGGGGGGGAGGCGTATAATTCACCCCTCCACTTT. Encoded protein: CASGGEAYNSPLHF.

The chain links TRBV19 to TRBJ2-1; 14 nucleotides match TRBD2. The germline gives CDR1 LNHDA, CDR2 SQIVND (reference sequence). The CDR3 extends over 17 amino acids. The trim removed 5 bases at V and 5 bases at J, leaving 8 bases unmatched. CDR3: CASSGAQTSGRDNEQFF. DNA of the CDR3: TGTGCCAGTAGTGGGGCCCAGACTAGCGGGAGGGACAATGAGCAGTTCTTC.

A word on this clone: At the DNA level, this CDR3 is encoded by other sequences in the same sample as well. This chain joins TRBV7-9 and TRBJ2-3; weak D call: TRBD1 (6 bases). This CDR3 region has 13 residues. Trimming removed 5 bases from V and 3 bases from J, with 9 bases in between. Germline V gives CDR1 SEHNR, CDR2 FQNEAQ (reference sequence). The CDR3 coding sequence is TGTGCCAGCAGCGGAACAGGGACAGATACGCAGTATTTT. Amino acid sequence: CASSGTGTDTQYF.

The chain links TRBV19 to TRBJ2-2; 9 nucleotides match TRBD2. This CDR3 spans 18 amino acids. Germline CDR1 is LNHDA and CDR2 is SQIVND (reference sequence). J lost 4 bases, V lost 6 bases, and 15 bases had no gene match. In nucleotides, the CDR3 is TGTGCCAGTAGACAAGGACAGACGCTAGCGGGAATCACCGGGGAGCTGTTTTTT. This gives the protein CASRQGQTLAGITGELFF.

This chain connects TRBV6-5 to TRBJ1-2, with unresolved D. Germline V gene data show CDR1 as MNHEY and CDR2 as SVGAGI. The CDR3 loop spans 14 amino acids. V lost 8 bases to trimming and J lost 4 bases, with 17 bases between them. In nucleotides, the CDR3 is TGTGCCAGCGGACGGTCCCCAGAGGGCTATGGCTACACCTTC. This sequence encodes CASGRSPEGYGYTF.

This chain uses TRBV21-1 with TRBJ2-5; whether TRBD1, the table's D call, matches the DNA was not checked. TRBV21-1 is reported as a pseudogene. The CDR3 contains 14 residues. The CDR3 loop is CASSKEGSRETQYF. The CDR3 DNA follows: TGTGCCAGCAGCAAAGAGGGGTCAAGAGAGACCCAGTACTTC.

The chain recombines TRBV9 with TRBJ1-4; D uncertain. Germline CDR1 is SGDLS and CDR2 is YYNGEE. V lost 0 bases to trimming and J lost 1 base, with 13 bases between them. There are 17 residues in the CDR3. The chain's CDR3 is CASSVGGTGRTNEKLFF. The CDR3, as DNA: TGTGCCAGCAGCGTAGGCGGAACGGGTCGAACTAATGAAAAACTGTTTTTT.

This clone was seen only a few times. This chain links TRBV7-8 with TRBJ2-1; the D gene is possibly TRBD2 (7 bases). V gave up 4 bases and J gave up 7 bases, with 23 bases separating them. Germline-derived CDR1 and CDR2 are SGHVS and FQNEAQ. The CDR3 totals 17 residues. Here the CDR3 reads CASSSRFGGRRNNEQFF. The CDR3 DNA follows: TGTGCCAGCAGCTCTAGGTTCGGGGGGCGGCGTAATAATGAGCAGTTCTTC.

The chain has TRBV6-5 and TRBJ2-1, with TRBD2 matching 8 bases. CDR1 is MNHEY, CDR2 SVGAGI, per germline. The CDR3 runs 16 residues. The V gene end was trimmed by 2 bases and the J gene end by 8 bases; junction bases not matched to a gene: 11. This chain's CDR3 is CASSYRGTRLGDEQFF. Here the CDR3 DNA reads TGTGCCAGCAGTTACCGGGGGACTAGATTGGGGGATGAGCAGTTCTTC.

To note about this clone: Mismatch with germline at one junction end may stem from a read error. The chain is built from TRBV15 and TRBJ1-5; a possible D gene is TRBD1 (6 bases). Germline V gene data show CDR1 as LNHNV and CDR2 as YYDKDF (reference sequence). The CDR3 is 14 amino acids. The CDR3 bases are TGTGCCACCAGCAGTTCGGGGGGCAAACAGCCCCAGCATTTT. Amino acid sequence: CATSSSGGKQPQHF.

This clone came up a few times. The chain recombines TRBV4-3 with TRBJ2-1; 9 bases are a match to TRBD2. The junction had 12 bases not matched to a gene; V was cut back by 8 bases and J by 4 bases. The CDR3 has 16 amino acids. The germline V gene encodes CDR1 LGHNA and CDR2 YSLEER. The CDR3 spells CASANLGAGGYNEQFF. CDR3 in DNA: TGCGCCAGCGCCAACCTCGGAGCGGGGGGTTACAATGAGCAGTTCTTC.

V is TRBV19 and J is TRBJ1-5, with a tentative D call TRBD1 (6 bases). The germline V and J ends were trimmed by 7 bases and 3 bases, with 16 bases remaining between them. The CDR3 runs to 15 residues. Germline assignment: CDR1 LNHDA and CDR2 SQIVND (reference sequence). The chain's CDR3 is CASNGLDSNNQPQHF. CDR3 nucleotides: TGTGCCAGTAATGGTCTGGACAGTAACAATCAGCCCCAGCATTTT. The whole variable domain, filled in from reference TRBV19 and TRBJ1-5, reads DGGITQSPKYLFRKEGQNVTLSCEQNLNHDAMYWYRQDPGQGLRLIYYSQIVNDFQKGDIAEGYSVSREKKESFPLTVTSAQKNPTAFYLCASNGLDSNNQPQHFGDGTRLSIL.

This clone turned up a few times. The genes are TRBV11-2 and TRBJ1-2; 7 nucleotides match TRBD1. Germline V gives CDR1 SGHAT, CDR2 FQNNGV. V shed 5 bases, J shed 7 bases, and the junction held 7 bases outside the gene matches. The CDR3 extends over 13 amino acids. CDR3 in DNA: TGTGCCAGCAGCCTGGGACAGAGGGGTGGCTACACCTTC. Its protein product is CASSLGQRGGYTF. Supplemented by reference TRBV11-2 and TRBJ1-2, the full variable domain reads EAGVAQSPRYKIIEKRQSVAFWCNPISGHATLYWYQQILGQGPKLLIQFQNNGVVDDSQLPKDRFSAERLKGVDSTLKIQPAKLEDSAVYLCASSLGQRGGYTFGSGTRLTVV.

This rearrangement joins TRBV19 to TRBJ1-5, with no clear D. Trimming stripped 5 bases from V and 8 bases from J, with 10 bases between. This CDR3 is 12 amino acids long. CDR1 and CDR2 from the germline V gene are LNHDA and SQIVND (reference sequence). In DNA form, the CDR3 reads TGTGCCAGTAGTGGGGAGGTGGAGCCCCAGCATTTT. This codes for CASSGEVEPQHF.

This chain uses TRBV18 with TRBJ1-2, with a weak D call TRBD1 (5 bases). V lost 0 bases and J 8 bases, leaving 13 bases between the germline ends. In germline, CDR1 is KGHSH, CDR2 LQKENI. The CDR3 contains 14 residues. CDR3 in DNA: TGTGCCAGCTCACCACCGGGGCAAGGGCTGGGCTACACCTTC. Its protein product is CASSPPGQGLGYTF.

The rearrangement joins TRBV19 to TRBJ2-7, with 8 bases fitting TRBD2. The V gene end was trimmed by 1 base and the J gene end by 2 bases; junction bases not matched to a gene: 1. Germline V CDR1 and CDR2: LNHDA, SQIVND (reference sequence). CDR3 length equals 14 residues. CDR3 nucleotide sequence: TGTGCCAGTAGTATAGCGGGGGGGACCTACGAGCAGTACTTC. It translates to CASSIAGGTYEQYF. The variable domain in full, with the rest retrieved from reference TRBV19 and TRBJ2-7, is DGGITQSPKYLFRKEGQNVTLSCEQNLNHDAMYWYRQDPGQGLRLIYYSQIVNDFQKGDIAEGYSVSREKKESFPLTVTSAQKNPTAFYLCASSIAGGTYEQYFGPGTRLTVT.

The chain is built from TRBV6-1 and TRBJ2-3; TRBD1 agrees at 7 bases. The CDR3 is 15 residues long. The ends lost 2 bases at V and 6 bases at J; junction bases unmatched: 8. Germline lookup yields CDR1 MNHNS and CDR2 SASEGT. The CDR3 DNA follows: TGTGCCAGCAGTGAATGGGGACAGCCCACGGATACGCAGTATTTT. Translation: CASSEWGQPTDTQYF.

This clone was detected a few times. This rearrangement joins TRBV5-1 to TRBJ2-2, with no clear D. This CDR3 contains 15 residues. The V end lost 4 bases, the J end lost 4 bases, and 14 bases lay between the germline ends. The germline V gene has CDR1 SGHRS and CDR2 YFSETQ. The CDR3 DNA sequence: TGCGCCAGCAGCGTTATTCGTTCGAGCACCGGGGAGCTGTTTTTT. Translation: CASSVIRSSTGELFF.

V and J are TRBV6-5 and TRBJ1-1; 11 bases fit TRBD1. Germline CDR1 reads MNHEY; CDR2 reads SVGAGI. The junction had 0 bases not matched to a gene; V was cut back by 2 bases and J by 4 bases. CDR3 length: 14 amino acids. The CDR3 is CASSYGTGGTEAFF. DNA of the CDR3: TGTGCCAGCAGTTACGGGACAGGGGGCACTGAAGCTTTCTTT.

The chain has TRBV6-2 or TRBV6-3 and TRBJ2-6; no firm D call. Trimming pared 4 bases from V and 1 base from J, leaving 11 bases between. Germline CDR1 reads MNHEY; CDR2 reads SVGEGT. This CDR3 is 16 amino acids long. In DNA, the CDR3 is TGTGCCAGCAGTTCGAACTCCGTTTCTGGGGCCAACGTCCTGACTTTC. It translates to CASSSNSVSGANVLTF.